A single sample gave rise to the 6 T cell receptor beta chains below, sequenced in a study of blood T cells in healthy people across ages. Primed by a sample-barcoded 5' primer and a J-beta primer mix, a second PCR proceeded for about 6 to 12 cycles. In TCRdb, the 5' RACE reads were re-called with MiXCR into one record per CDR3 protein. The table lists approximately 830,000 distinct CDR3 sequences, approximately 67% of them singletons. Sequencing was done on a sample of blood. The receptors here all came from a man under 40 in good health.

This clonotype was counted once. The chain uses TRBV12-3 or TRBV12-4 and TRBJ2-4; D tentatively reads TRBD1 or TRBD2 (5 bases each). Trimming stripped 5 bases from V and 4 bases from J, with 15 bases between. CDR3 length: 15 residues. CDR3 sequence reads: CASSPQGRIKNIQYF. The CDR3 DNA follows: TGTGCCAGCAGTCCCCAGGGACGGATTAAAAACATTCAGTACTTC.

V gene TRBV7-2 combines with J gene TRBJ2-1; D may be TRBD1 (6 bases). Germline-derived CDR1 and CDR2 are SGHTA and FQGNSA. CDR3 length: 11 residues. The V gene lost 4 bases and the J gene lost 12 bases, with 10 bases spanning the gap. CDR3 protein: CASSYNRVQFF. The CDR3 bases are TGTGCCAGCAGCTACAACAGGGTGCAGTTCTTC.

CDR3 protein: CASSRLAGGLGTDTQYF. DNA of the CDR3: TGTGCCAGCAGTCGACTAGCGGGGGGGCTCGGCACAGATACGCAGTATTTT. The chain combines TRBV5-6 with TRBJ2-3, with TRBD2 matching 14 bases. V shed 5 bases and J 1 base; nucleotides not matched to a gene: 6. This CDR3 contains 17 residues. Germline V gene data show CDR1 as SGHDT and CDR2 as YYEEEE.

V gene TRBV2 combines with J gene TRBJ2-4; D perhaps matches TRBD2 (5 bases). Between the trimmed V and J ends, which lost 1 base and 8 bases, there was a span of 12 bases. The CDR3 extends over 14 amino acids. Germline CDR1 and CDR2: SNHLY and FYNNEI. CDR3 amino acids: CASSEGAGRDIQYF. CDR3 nucleotide sequence: TGTGCCAGCAGTGAAGGGGCGGGTCGGGACATTCAGTACTTC.

This clonotype was seen just once. The chain uses TRBV28 and TRBJ2-1; TRBD1 matches at 11 bases. Germline V gene data show CDR1 as MDHEN and CDR2 as SYDVKM. Trimming removed 6 bases from V and 10 bases from J; junction bases left unmatched: 11. The CDR3 consists of 15 residues. The CDR3 loop reads CASSRGQGALQEQFF. The CDR3 nucleotides read TGTGCCAGCAGCCGAGGACAGGGGGCTCTCCAAGAGCAGTTCTTC.

Remarks on this clonotype: Since a much larger clone is just one base distant, this may be a read error. This rearrangement joins TRBV6-5 to TRBJ2-7, with 8 bases aligning to TRBD2. The CDR3 runs to 16 residues. Germline CDR1 reads MNHEY; CDR2 reads SVGAGI. Germline trimming cut 2 bases from V and 7 bases from J; bases unmatched to any gene: 13. The CDR3 is CASSYGGTRYGDEQYF. CDR3 DNA sequence: TGTGCCAGCAGTTACGGGGGGACTAGATATGGGGATGAGCAGTACTTC.